A selection of T cell receptor beta chains follows, all from one sample in a study of shared clonotypes between healthy human individuals. Some clones are missing from TCRdb's copy, which holds only in-frame ones; the method was immunoSEQ multiplex PCR. The table records 950,000 to 1,100,000 clones, approximately 72% of them present only once. The sequenced sample was memory CD4+ T cells sorted from blood. Receptors were obtained from a man aged 18 to 30 in good health. CDR3s include the opening cysteine and the closing phenylalanine or tryptophan. The D gene is left open where the match is weak.

d_call v_call cdr3_aa
NA TRBV4-3 CASSQETTAGNTIYF
NA TRBV15 CATQVLPNQPQHF
NA TRBV5-1 CASTSGGRLSTDTQYF
TRBD1 TRBV13 CASRRTGGQETQYF
TRBD1 TRBV6-6 CASSPGLAGGPSEQYF
NA TRBV30 CAWARTPSSYEQYF
NA TRBV6-1 CASSEAGDDYGYTF
NA TRBV2 CASRAQGGPYEQYF
NA TRBV19 CASSISHDSTYEQYF
NA TRBV5-1 CASSLSGGGQETQYF
NA TRBV19 CASTLDRSYNSPLHF
NA TRBV30 CAWSGTETQYF
TRBD2 TRBV9 CASSVAPSGGPYEQYF
NA TRBV5-1 CASSLTGRETQYF
NA TRBV10-3 CATTDTRSNTGELFF
TRBD1 TRBV5-5 CASSLAGTGNTNEKLFF
NA TRBV15 CATSFRLVGDTQYF
NA TRBV29-1 CSVEWGSGGYTF
TRBD1 TRBV28 CASIGGPLYEQYF
NA TRBV7-2 CASSLSSGNEQFF
NA TRBV7-2 CASSDRYSLEAFF
NA TRBV5-1 CASSSNSYNEQFF
TRBD1 TRBV29-1 CSGLGQAESTEAFF
NA TRBV30 CAWSGSRAGPQHF
TRBD1 TRBV5-1 CASSFDRVATTGELFF
NA TRBV29-1 CSVGNNEQFF
NA TRBV5-4 CASSLALPGTYNEQFF
NA TRBV7-8 CASSLAGSTYEQYF
NA TRBV6-6 CATEGNDYGYTF
NA TRBV28 CATKRTANSGNTIYF
NA TRBV4-3 CASSHGIVNTEAFF
NA TRBV9 CASSVQPDNYGYTF
NA TRBV5-6 CASSLGPHDSGANVLTF
NA TRBV9 CASSVMGNQPQHF
NA TRBV6-6 CASSYAQLSGANVLTF
NA TRBV10-3 CAISVGGELFF
NA TRBV18 CASSPQGGTEAFF
NA TRBV1 CTSSRGEQGHSPLHF